The 28 T cell receptor beta chains in this list originate from one sample, sequenced in a study of blood T cell repertoires in COVID-19. Using immunoSEQ multiplex PCR, the repertoire was profiled, and TCRdb retains in-frame clones only, with some absent. The table lists about 120,000 clones, 65% to 90% of them singletons, with around 10% in the top ten. Sequencing was performed on peripheral blood. Source of these receptors: a human donor in a cohort sampled during active COVID-19.

V usage is TRBV5-1 and J usage is TRBJ2-5; 7 bases match TRBD1. Germline assignment: CDR1 SGHRS and CDR2 YFSETQ. This CDR3 spans 18 amino acids. The J segment lost 5 bases and the V segment lost 4 bases, leaving 20 bases of the junction unmatched. The CDR3 nucleotides read TGCGCCAGCAGCCCGACCCTTTTAAGACAGGGTGGCTTTGAGACCCAGTACTTC. Protein sequence: CASSPTLLRQGGFETQYF.

The chain links TRBV11-2 to TRBJ1-6; weak D call: TRBD1 (6 bases). This CDR3 has 19 amino acids. Between the trimmed V and J ends, which lost 5 bases and 3 bases, there was a span of 23 bases. The germline V gene has CDR1 SGHAT and CDR2 FQNNGV. CDR3 residues: CASSNPPGHTTIYNSPLHF. CDR3 sequence (DNA): TGTGCCAGCAGCAACCCTCCGGGACACACTACTATCTATAATTCACCCCTCCACTTT.

The chain is built from TRBV3-1 (or the pseudogene TRBV3-2) and TRBJ1-3, with 12 bases identical to TRBD1. V was clipped by 4 bases and J by 2 bases; unmatched bases: 9. This CDR3 contains 18 residues. Germline CDR1 reads LGHDT; CDR2 reads YNNKEL (reference sequence). This chain's CDR3 is CASSLGQGAPGPGNTIYF. The CDR3 DNA reads TGTGCCAGCAGCCTGGGACAGGGGGCGCCGGGGCCTGGAAACACCATATATTTT.

The V gene is TRBV19, the J gene TRBJ1-5; the D is unclear. The V gene lost 5 bases and the J gene lost 1 base, with 9 bases spanning the gap. The CDR3 has 14 amino acids. Germline CDR1 reads LNHDA; CDR2 reads SQIVND (reference sequence). The CDR3 reads CASSPGVSNQPQHF. The CDR3 DNA reads TGTGCCAGTAGTCCAGGTGTAAGCAATCAGCCCCAGCATTTT. Full variable domain (remainder filled in from reference TRBV19 and TRBJ1-5): DGGITQSPKYLFRKEGQNVTLSCEQNLNHDAMYWYRQDPGQGLRLIYYSQIVNDFQKGDIAEGYSVSREKKESFPLTVTSAQKNPTAFYLCASSPGVSNQPQHFGDGTRLSIL.

The chain employs TRBV5-4 and TRBJ1-2; 8 positions match TRBD1. Germline lookup yields CDR1 SGHNT and CDR2 YYREEE (reference sequence). Unmatched junction bases numbered 4, after V lost 1 base and J lost 14 bases. CDR3 size: 11 residues. DNA for the CDR3: TGTGCCAGCAGCTTGCAGGGGGCGGATACCTTC. This translates into CASSLQGADTF. The whole variable domain, filled in from reference TRBV5-4 and TRBJ1-2, reads ETGVTQSPTHLIKTRGQQVTLRCSSQSGHNTVSWYQQALGQGPQFIFQYYREEENGRGNFPPRFSGLQFPNYSSELNVNALELDDSALYLCASSLQGADTFGSGTRLTVV.

The CDR3 DNA sequence: TGTGCCAGTAGTCCCGAGACAGGGACCTACGAGCAGTACTTC. Its protein is CASSPETGTYEQYF. V gene TRBV19 combines with J gene TRBJ2-7; TRBD1 aligns across 7 bases. The CDR3 is made up of 14 amino acids. The J segment lost 2 bases and the V segment lost 5 bases, leaving 6 bases of the junction unmatched. Germline-derived CDR1 and CDR2 are LNHDA and SQIVND (reference sequence).

V usage is TRBV19 and J usage is TRBJ1-1; D not resolved. This CDR3 spans 13 amino acids. The V and J ends lost 3 bases and 1 base respectively, with 6 bases between them. The germline V gene encodes CDR1 LNHDA and CDR2 SQIVND (reference sequence). The CDR3 DNA sequence: TGTGCCAGTAGTATTAGTCAGAACACTGAAGCTTTCTTT. It yields the protein CASSISQNTEAFF.

The J gene is TRBJ2-2, the V gene TRBV9; D may be TRBD1 (5 bases). Trimming shortened V by 2 bases and J by 1 base, and 9 bases separated the two germline ends. The CDR3 totals 15 residues. The germline V gene encodes CDR1 SGDLS and CDR2 YYNGEE. This CDR3 is CASSVTVENTGELFF. The DNA of the CDR3 is TGTGCCAGCAGCGTGACAGTCGAGAACACCGGGGAGCTGTTTTTT.

The chain recombines TRBV5-1 with TRBJ2-5; 7 nucleotides align to TRBD2. J was trimmed by 5 bases and V by 4 bases; bases with no gene match: 8. CDR3 length: 14 residues. Germline V gene sequence: CDR1 SGHRS, CDR2 YFSETQ. CDR3 sequence: CASSQTSPGETQYF. CDR3 nucleotide sequence: TGCGCCAGCAGCCAGACTAGCCCTGGGGAGACCCAGTACTTC.

The gene calls are TRBV20-1 and TRBJ2-7, with D maybe TRBD1 (6 bases). Germline V lookup: CDR1 DFQATT, CDR2 SNEGSKA (reference sequence). CDR3 length: 10 amino acids. The V end was cut by 7 bases, the J end by 5 bases, with 9 bases between. CDR3 DNA: TGCAGTGGGTACAGGGACGAGCAGTACTTC. Translated: CSGYRDEQYF.

The chain has TRBV3-1 (or the pseudogene TRBV3-2) and TRBJ1-1; TRBD1 matches at 9 bases. Germline loops: CDR1 LGHDT, CDR2 YNNKEL (reference sequence). V lost 5 bases to trimming and J lost 12 bases; unmatched junction nucleotides: 7. The CDR3 length is 12 residues. This chain's CDR3 is CASSFWDREPFF. The CDR3 coding sequence is TGTGCCAGCAGCTTTTGGGACAGGGAACCTTTCTTT.

The V and J genes are TRBV11-1 and TRBJ2-5; 8 bases agree with TRBD2. The CDR3 has 15 amino acids. Germline lookup yields CDR1 SGHAT and CDR2 FQDESV (reference sequence). V dropped 4 bases and J dropped 5; count of bases not matched to a gene: 9. This CDR3 is CASSYSGGAVETQYF. CDR3 sequence (DNA): TGTGCCAGCAGCTACAGCGGGGGCGCAGTGGAGACCCAGTACTTC.

The chain's CDR3 is CASSNRQGRYNEQFF. The DNA for the CDR3 is TGTGCCAGTAGTAACCGACAGGGCCGCTACAATGAGCAGTTCTTC. The chain combines TRBV19 with TRBJ2-1; 7 bases align to TRBD1. J gave up 3 bases and V 4 bases, and 6 bases lay outside the gene matches. Germline CDR1 LNHDA, CDR2 SQIVND (reference sequence). This CDR3 has 15 residues.

J is TRBJ1-1 and V is TRBV24-1; D gene unclear. Germline CDR1 and CDR2: KGHDR and SFDVKD. This CDR3 is built from 12 residues. V was cut by 9 bases and J by 1 base, with 8 bases left in between. This CDR3 reads CATGGENTEAFF. CDR3 DNA: TGTGCCACCGGCGGGGAGAACACTGAAGCTTTCTTT.

The chain joins TRBV12-3 or TRBV12-4 to TRBJ2-5; possible D gene TRBD1, 5 bases. This CDR3 has 12 amino acids. V lost 6 bases and J lost 1, with 6 bases in between. The CDR3 region has the DNA TGTGCCAGCAGCAGGGTCCAAGAGACCCAGTACTTC. Its translation: CASSRVQETQYF.

This rearrangement joins TRBV6-5 to TRBJ1-2; TRBD1 might be the D (6 bases). The CDR3 is 13 amino acids. V was trimmed by 6 bases and J by 2 bases, leaving 10 bases between them. The germline CDR1 and CDR2 sequences are MNHEY and SVGAGI. CDR3 residues: CASSFQGNYGYTF. CDR3 coding DNA: TGTGCCAGCAGCTTTCAGGGGAACTATGGCTACACCTTC.

This chain joins TRBV4-1 and TRBJ2-1; TRBD2 aligns across 14 bases. The J segment lost 8 bases and the V segment lost 4 bases, leaving 1 base of the junction unmatched. The CDR3 is 14 residues long. Germline lookup yields CDR1 MGHRA and CDR2 YSYEKL. CDR3 coding DNA: TGCGCCAGCAGCCGACTAGCGGGGGGGCATGAGCAGTTCTTC. This gives the protein CASSRLAGGHEQFF.

The chain employs TRBV6-5 and TRBJ1-1; the match to TRBD1 covers 7 bases. Germline assignment: CDR1 MNHEY and CDR2 SVGAGI. Germline trimming cut 7 bases from V and 4 bases from J; bases unmatched to any gene: 9. The CDR3 covers 14 residues. The CDR3 nucleotides are TGTGCCAGCATCAGACCGGGACAGTCCACTGAAGCTTTCTTT. This codes for CASIRPGQSTEAFF.

The rearrangement joins TRBV5-8 to TRBJ2-7; the match to TRBD1 covers 12 bases. Germline CDR1 SGHTS, CDR2 YDEGEE. The CDR3 contains 18 residues. Trimming cost V 3 bases and J 0 bases; bases outside gene matches: 10. CDR3 coding DNA: TGTGCCAGCAGCTCCCGGGACAGGGGGCTCCCCAGCTCCTACGAGCAGTACTTC. Its protein is CASSSRDRGLPSSYEQYF.

There are a few counts of this clone. J is TRBJ2-5 and V is TRBV5-1; TRBD2 matches 15 bases. CDR1 and CDR2 from the germline V gene are SGHRS and YFSETQ. J lost 2 bases, V lost 5 bases, and 1 base had no gene match. This CDR3 contains 15 residues. The CDR3 spells CASRGTSGGQETQYF. DNA for the CDR3: TGCGCCAGCAGAGGGACTAGCGGGGGGCAAGAGACCCAGTACTTC.

The CDR3 nucleotides are TGTGCCAGCAGCTTACTAGCGGGACACAATGAGCAGTTCTTC. It is translated as CASSLLAGHNEQFF. The chain combines TRBV5-6 with TRBJ2-1; 10 bases align to TRBD2. The germline V gene encodes CDR1 SGHDT and CDR2 YYEEEE. CDR3 length: 14 residues. Trimming at V came to 2 bases and at J to 5 bases, leaving 1 base not matched to a gene.

The genes are TRBV11-3 and TRBJ1-4; 8 bases align to TRBD1. Germline V CDR1 and CDR2: SGHNT, YENEEA. This CDR3 is 14 amino acids long. Trimming removed 5 bases from V and 6 bases from J; junction bases left unmatched: 5. CDR3 region: CASSRTGSDEKLFF. DNA for the CDR3: TGTGCCAGCAGCCGGACAGGGTCGGATGAAAAACTGTTTTTT. The full variable domain, its missing parts supplied by reference TRBV11-3 and TRBJ1-4, is EAGVVQSPRYKIIEKKQPVAFWCNPISGHNTLYWYLQNLGQGPELLIRYENEEAVDDSQLPKDRFSAERLKGVDSTLKIQPAELGDSAVYLCASSRTGSDEKLFFGSGTQLSVL.

The chain combines TRBV4-1 with TRBJ2-2; 8 nucleotides agree with TRBD1. Losses at the gene ends were 4 bases for V and 6 bases for J; bases not matched to a gene: 7. The CDR3 covers 15 residues. CDR1 MGHRA and CDR2 YSYEKL come from the germline V gene. CDR3 sequence reads: CASSLGQGRAGELFF. The CDR3 bases are TGCGCCAGCAGCCTAGGACAGGGTAGGGCCGGGGAGCTGTTTTTT.

This chain uses TRBV6-5 with TRBJ2-5, with 9 bases aligning to TRBD1. Trimming cost V 5 bases and J 5 bases; bases outside gene matches: 9. The CDR3 loop spans 15 amino acids. Per germline, CDR1 MNHEY and CDR2 SVGAGI. For the CDR3, the DNA is TGTGCCAGCAGTCGACCGGGACAGGGAGGGGAGACCCAGTACTTC. Its translation: CASSRPGQGGETQYF.

This sequence joins TRBV5-1 and TRBJ1-2; D might be TRBD1 (5 bases). Per germline, CDR1 SGHRS and CDR2 YFSETQ. The germline V and J ends were trimmed by 4 bases and 8 bases, with 12 bases remaining between them. The CDR3 sequence is 12 residues long. CDR3 region: CASSPDTAGYTF. The CDR3 nucleotides read TGCGCCAGCAGCCCGGACACCGCGGGCTACACCTTC.

This clone was recorded once. The CDR3 DNA reads TGTGCCATCCTTACAGCCACCAGCACAGATACGCAGTATTTT. Translating gives CAILTATSTDTQYF. The gene calls are TRBV2 and TRBJ2-3; no clear D. Trimming took off 10 bases at V and 0 bases at J, with 14 bases between the two ends. This CDR3 spans 14 amino acids. Germline assignment: CDR1 SNHLY and CDR2 FYNNEI.

This rearrangement joins TRBV5-1 to TRBJ1-4; 7 bases match TRBD1. The CDR3 is made up of 16 amino acids. CDR1 SGHRS and CDR2 YFSETQ come from the germline V gene. The V and J ends lost 0 bases and 4 bases, in that order; junction bases with no gene match: 6. CDR3 sequence: CASSLGVTGSNEKLFF. CDR3 nucleotide sequence: TGCGCCAGCAGCTTGGGGGTGACAGGGAGTAATGAAAAACTGTTTTTT.

The chain has TRBV4-1 and TRBJ2-5, with TRBD1 identical over 8 bases. The CDR3 covers 17 residues. Unmatched junction bases numbered 13, after V lost 6 bases and J lost 1 base. Germline assignment: CDR1 MGHRA and CDR2 YSYEKL. The CDR3 DNA follows: TGCGCCAGCAGTCACAGCAGGACAGGGCTAACCCAAGAGACCCAGTACTTC. This translates into CASSHSRTGLTQETQYF.